Each of the 10 T cell receptor beta chains below was sequenced from the same sample in a study of tumor-infiltrating lymphocytes in primary liver carcinoma. It was from about 20-30 mg of unsorted bulk tissue that RNA and DNA were co-extracted. With a constant-region primer, TCR beta cDNA was made from about 0.5 ug of total RNA. Modified slightly, ARM-PCR produced TCR beta libraries over three nested multiplex PCR rounds. Both of the initial two PCR rounds ran for 10 cycles and employed TRBV1-TRBV30 forward primers alongside a C-beta reverse primer. TCRdb passed the multiplex PCR reads through MiXCR, listing each CDR3 protein once. In the table there are some 110,000 distinct CDR3 sequences, approximately 80% of which are singletons. Material for sequencing was liver tumor tissue from sampling region 3. Sample subset: tumor region T3, left-lateral pole. Receptors were obtained from a man in his forties with primary liver carcinoma and hepatitis B virus infection.

The chain couples TRBV7-8 to TRBJ2-3; unclear D gene. Germline lookup yields CDR1 SGHVS and CDR2 FQNEAQ. V was shortened by 3 bases and J by 8 bases, with 21 bases between the two germline ends. The length of the CDR3 is 16 residues. The CDR3: CASSLALMGDPATQYF. The CDR3 DNA reads TGTGCCAGCAGCTTGGCCCTGATGGGTGATCCAGCTACGCAGTATTTT.

Comment on this clonotype: A junction boundary mismatches the germline segment, possibly from a read error. V and J are TRBV10-3 and TRBJ1-1; no reliable D call. Germline-derived CDR1 and CDR2 are ENHRY and SYGVKD. The CDR3 is made up of 12 amino acids. CDR3 region: CVISDLSTEAFF. DNA of the CDR3: TGTGTCATCAGTGACCTGTCCACTGAAGCTTTCTTT.

This clonotype was recorded only once. The junction departs from germline at one end; a sequencing error may be responsible. This chain links TRBV6-1 with TRBJ2-7; no clear D. The CDR3 consists of 13 residues. The germline CDR1 and CDR2 sequences are MNHNS and SASEGT. This CDR3 reads CTSSETYDLGQYF. As DNA, the CDR3 is TGTACCAGCAGTGAGACTTACGACCTCGGGCAGTACTTC.

The chain has TRBV29-1 and TRBJ2-7; D is perhaps TRBD2 (6 bases). V was trimmed by 5 bases and J by 5 bases, leaving 19 bases between them. The germline V gene has CDR1 SQVTM and CDR2 ANQGSEA. The CDR3 contains 14 residues. CDR3: CSVRSRLGVHEQYF. CDR3 in DNA: TGCAGCGTTAGATCGAGACTAGGTGTCCACGAGCAGTACTTC.

Comments on this clonotype: One end of the junction is discordant with germline, which a read error may explain. The gene calls are TRBV12-5 and TRBJ2-7; either TRBD1 or TRBD2 may supply D (5 bases each). The V gene's germline CDR1 is LGHNT and CDR2 FRNRAP. This CDR3 spans 13 amino acids. CDR3 sequence: CTSEGTGYYEQYF. The CDR3 DNA follows: TGTACCAGTGAGGGGACCGGTTACTACGAGCAATACTTC.

As regards this clonotype: A junction end diverges from the germline sequence, so it may reflect a read error. The J gene is TRBJ2-6, the V gene TRBV11-2; D perhaps matches TRBD2 (6 bases). The V gene's germline CDR1 is SGHAT and CDR2 FQNNGV. This CDR3 is 21 amino acids long. CDR3: CASNMGGERGISLSGANVMTF. The CDR3 DNA is TGTGCCAGCAACATGGGGGGAGAGAGGGGCATTTCCCTCTCTGGGGCCAACGTCATGACTTTC.

As concerns this clonotype: One junction end disagrees with the germline gene, perhaps due to a read error. V gene TRBV4-1 combines with J gene TRBJ2-3, with TRBD2 matching 9 bases. This CDR3 is 16 amino acids long. The germline V gene has CDR1 MGHRA and CDR2 YSYEKL. The DNA of the CDR3 is TGCGTCAGCACTCAAGATCCGGGTAGCGGGAGTAATACGCAGTATTTT. Translated, it gives CVSTQDPGSGSNTQYF.

Concerning this clonotype itself: Compared with germline, one end of the junction differs, possibly owing to a read error. The V and J genes are TRBV4-2 and TRBJ2-3; TRBD1 or TRBD2 may be the D gene (5 bases each). In germline, CDR1 is LGHNA, CDR2 YNFKEQ. CDR3 length: 16 residues. The CDR3, as DNA: TGTGCCATCAGCCAAAATTTGGGAACTAGGGGCGATACGCAGTATTTT. Translating gives CAISQNLGTRGDTQYF.

As for this clonotype: This may stem from a read error, because a much larger clone lies one nucleotide away. The V gene is TRBV5-1, the J gene TRBJ2-3, with 11 bases that match TRBD1. CDR1 and CDR2 (germline): SGHRS, YFSETQ. This CDR3 contains 15 residues. The CDR3 loop reads CTSRDGTGGPDTQYF. CDR3 bases: TGCACCAGCAGGGATGGGACAGGGGGTCCAGATACGCAGTATTTT.

The chain combines TRBV30 with TRBJ1-2; TRBD1 matches at 8 bases. Losses at the gene ends were 6 bases for V and 6 bases for J; bases not matched to a gene: 15. CDR1 and CDR2 from the germline V gene are GTSNPN and SVGIG (reference sequence). The CDR3 covers 15 residues. The CDR3 region is CACSAWTGSVDGYTF. CDR3 coding DNA: TGTGCCTGCTCCGCCTGGACAGGGTCGGTGGATGGCTACACCTTC.